This entry lists 23 T cell receptor beta chains sequenced from one sample in a study of cytomegalovirus exposure and HLA in healthy donors. PCR was performed using 60 Vbeta and 13 Jbeta primers. Using immunoSEQ multiplex PCR, the repertoire was profiled, and TCRdb retains in-frame clones only, with some absent. Here the sample spans around 160,000 clones, around 78% being singletons. The sequenced material came from PBMCs. These receptors were collected from a woman aged 40 to 55 in good health and CMV-seronegative.

The V and J genes are TRBV5-1 and TRBJ1-4, with TRBD1 matching 8 bases. CDR1 SGHRS and CDR2 YFSETQ come from the germline V gene. After removal of 4 bases from V and 8 bases from J, the junction contained 10 bases not matched to a gene. The CDR3 sequence is 15 residues long. The CDR3 region is CASSKPDRVWEKLFF. CDR3 sequence (DNA): TGCGCCAGCAGCAAACCGGACAGGGTCTGGGAAAAACTGTTTTTT.

This chain connects TRBV4-2 to TRBJ1-5; tentatively, D is TRBD1 (5 bases). In germline, CDR1 is LGHNA, CDR2 YNFKEQ. The CDR3 sequence is 17 residues long. V lost 1 base, J lost 1 base, and 14 bases lay in between. The CDR3, as DNA: TGTGCCAGCAGCCAAGTTGGGGCGTCTTCGAGCAATCAGCCCCAGCATTTT. Its translation: CASSQVGASSSNQPQHF.

CDR3 DNA sequence: TGTGCCAGCAGCTCCCCTCTAGCGGCCTACAATGAGCAGTTCTTC. Amino acids: CASSSPLAAYNEQFF. The rearrangement joins TRBV5-6 to TRBJ2-1; TRBD2 aligns across 7 bases. This CDR3 is built from 15 residues. Unmatched junction bases numbered 5, after V lost 3 bases and J lost 2 bases. CDR1 SGHDT and CDR2 YYEEEE come from the germline V gene. The full variable domain, rest sourced from reference TRBV5-6 and TRBJ2-1, is DAGVTQSPTHLIKTRGQQVTLRCSPKSGHDTVSWYQQALGQGPQFIFQYYEEEERQRGNFPDRFSGHQFPNYSSELNVNALLLGDSALYLCASSSPLAAYNEQFFGPGTRLTVL.

In its sample, this clone was seen once. This chain joins TRBV4-2 and TRBJ1-5; unclear D gene. The CDR3 has 13 amino acids. Per germline, CDR1 LGHNA and CDR2 YNFKEQ. Between the trimmed V and J ends, which lost 4 bases and 6 bases, there was a span of 10 bases. CDR3 residues: CASSPTEGQPQHF. The CDR3 DNA is TGTGCCAGCAGCCCCACGGAGGGTCAGCCCCAGCATTTT.

The gene calls are TRBV5-1 and TRBJ1-1; 9 nucleotides agree with TRBD1. The germline V gene encodes CDR1 SGHRS and CDR2 YFSETQ. The CDR3 covers 15 residues. After removal of 0 bases from V and 6 bases from J, the junction contained 6 bases not matched to a gene. The CDR3 loop is CASSLVGQGIAEAFF. CDR3 sequence (DNA): TGCGCCAGCAGCTTGGTAGGACAGGGGATCGCTGAAGCTTTCTTT.

V gene TRBV9 combines with J gene TRBJ2-1; 8 bases map to TRBD2. The CDR3 is 16 amino acids. The J segment lost 5 bases and the V segment lost 5 bases, leaving 12 bases of the junction unmatched. Germline lookup yields CDR1 SGDLS and CDR2 YYNGEE. The CDR3 DNA reads TGTGCCAGCAGTCCCCTCGGAAGCGGGAGACACAATGAGCAGTTCTTC. It yields the protein CASSPLGSGRHNEQFF.

The chain carries TRBV9 and TRBJ2-1; 13 positions agree with TRBD2. The V gene's germline CDR1 is SGDLS and CDR2 YYNGEE. The CDR3 runs 16 residues. After removal of 1 base from V and 8 bases from J, the junction contained 6 bases not matched to a gene. The CDR3 bases are TGTGCCAGCAGCGTATCCGGGACTAGCGGGATCGATGAGCAGTTCTTC. This codes for CASSVSGTSGIDEQFF. Filled out from reference TRBV9 and TRBJ2-1, the complete variable domain reads DSGVTQTPKHLITATGQRVTLRCSPRSGDLSVYWYQQSLDQGLQFLIQYYNGEERAKGNILERFSAQQFPDLHSELNLSSLELGDSALYFCASSVSGTSGIDEQFFGPGTRLTVL.

This clone has only one observation. The chain recombines TRBV5-1 with TRBJ2-3; 11 nucleotides align to TRBD2. V was pared by 4 bases and J by 4 bases, with 14 bases of the junction left unmatched. Per germline, CDR1 SGHRS and CDR2 YFSETQ. The CDR3 contains 18 residues. The CDR3 DNA reads as TGCGCCAGCAGCCCAACCCTTACTAGCGGGAGTATGCCAGATACGCAGTATTTT. It is translated as CASSPTLTSGSMPDTQYF.

The rearrangement links TRBV2 to TRBJ2-2; D perhaps matches TRBD1 (7 bases). V lost 4 bases, J lost 4 bases, and 13 bases lay in between. Looked up from germline, CDR1 is SNHLY and CDR2 is FYNNEI. The CDR3 has 15 amino acids. This CDR3 is CASSVQGGGTGELFF. The CDR3 bases are TGTGCCAGCAGTGTGCAGGGGGGAGGCACCGGGGAGCTGTTTTTT.

The V gene is TRBV6-1, the J gene TRBJ1-5; D call uncertain. Germline values: CDR1 MNHNS, CDR2 SASEGT. The CDR3 runs 14 residues. Trimming cost V 8 bases and J 3 bases, with 14 bases left between them. CDR3 sequence: CASSTRVVNQPQHF. DNA of the CDR3: TGTGCCAGCTCTACGAGAGTAGTCAATCAGCCCCAGCATTTT.

The chain has TRBV7-6 and TRBJ2-7; the D is unclear. The CDR3 totals 12 residues. The germline V and J ends were trimmed by 1 base and 6 bases, with 7 bases remaining between them. The germline V gene has CDR1 SGHVS and CDR2 FNYEAQ. CDR3 in amino acids: CASSLERFEQYF. The CDR3 nucleotides read TGTGCCAGCAGCTTAGAGAGGTTCGAGCAGTACTTC.

The CDR3 protein is CASRPAGLTYNEQFF. In DNA, the CDR3 is TGTGCCAGCAGACCTGCGGGACTAACCTACAATGAGCAGTTCTTC. The chain recombines TRBV6-1 with TRBJ2-1; 7 nucleotides align to TRBD2. V lost 6 bases, J lost 2 bases, and 7 bases stayed unmatched. The CDR3 length is 15 residues. Germline V gene sequence: CDR1 MNHNS, CDR2 SASEGT.

The chain carries TRBV4-2 and TRBJ1-5; no clear D. The V gene lost 1 base and the J gene lost 4 bases, with 2 bases spanning the gap. CDR3 length: 12 amino acids. In germline, CDR1 is LGHNA, CDR2 YNFKEQ. This chain's CDR3 is CASSQVNQPQHF. The CDR3 coding sequence is TGTGCCAGCAGCCAAGTAAATCAGCCCCAGCATTTT.

This clone came up a few times. The gene calls are TRBV18 and TRBJ1-4, with D possibly matching TRBD1 (6 bases). The germline V and J ends were trimmed by 3 bases and 8 bases, with 10 bases remaining between them. This CDR3 region has 13 residues. Germline V gene sequence: CDR1 KGHSH, CDR2 LQKENI. CDR3 DNA: TGTGCCAGCTCACCCCGGACAGAGGAAAAACTGTTTTTT. Its protein product is CASSPRTEEKLFF.

The chain has TRBV9 and TRBJ2-7; 8 nucleotides line up with TRBD2. Losses at the gene ends were 0 bases for V and 7 bases for J; bases not matched to a gene: 15. Germline loops: CDR1 SGDLS, CDR2 YYNGEE. The CDR3 sequence is 17 residues long. The CDR3 DNA reads as TGTGCCAGCAGCGTAGGCGGAGCGGGAGTTTTCTTGGGTGAGCAGTACTTC. Translated: CASSVGGAGVFLGEQYF.

The chain joins TRBV5-1 to TRBJ1-2, with 10 nucleotides matching TRBD1. The CDR3 runs 15 residues. J gave up 7 bases and V 0 bases, and 6 bases lay outside the gene matches. Per the germline V gene, CDR1 is SGHRS and CDR2 is YFSETQ. The CDR3 DNA is TGCGCCAGCAGCTTGGGACAGGGGGCGGTGGCTGGCTACACCTTC. Translating it yields CASSLGQGAVAGYTF. The variable domain in full, completed from reference TRBV5-1 and TRBJ1-2, reads KAGVTQTPRYLIKTRGQQVTLSCSPISGHRSVSWYQQTPGQGLQFLFEYFSETQRNKGNFPGRFSGRQFSNSRSEMNVSTLELGDSALYLCASSLGQGAVAGYTFGSGTRLTVV.

In its sample, this clone was seen once. J is TRBJ2-7 and V is TRBV28; 14 bases fit TRBD2. The CDR3 runs to 15 residues. Germline CDR1 reads MDHEN; CDR2 reads SYDVKM. V shed 5 bases, J shed 2 bases, and the junction held 2 bases outside the gene matches. The CDR3 reads CASSPTSGRAYEQYF. CDR3 nucleotides: TGTGCCAGCAGTCCGACTAGCGGGAGGGCCTACGAGCAGTACTTC.

As for this clone: Additional DNA sequences in this sample encode the identical CDR3. CDR3 protein: CSVGEAGGPHEQYF. DNA for the CDR3: TGCAGCGTTGGAGAGGCGGGGGGGCCACACGAGCAGTACTTC. V gene TRBV29-1 combines with J gene TRBJ2-7; TRBD2 agrees at 9 bases. The CDR3 sequence is 14 residues long. V was pared by 4 bases and J by 5 bases, with 9 bases of the junction left unmatched. Germline-derived CDR1 and CDR2 are SQVTM and ANQGSEA.

The gene calls are TRBV29-1 and TRBJ2-3; tentatively, D is TRBD2 (5 bases). The germline CDR1 and CDR2 sequences are SQVTM and ANQGSEA. Trimming took 8 bases from V and 0 from J, leaving 15 bases between them. CDR3 size: 14 residues. The CDR3 loop reads CSSSMSGSTDTQYF. The CDR3 coding sequence is TGCAGCTCCTCTATGAGCGGCAGCACAGATACGCAGTATTTT.

This clone was observed a single time. The V call is TRBV5-4, the J call TRBJ2-1; D is undetermined. Germline CDR1 SGHNT, CDR2 YYREEE (reference sequence). This CDR3 has 13 amino acids. The germline V and J ends were trimmed by 3 bases and 8 bases, with 12 bases remaining between them. This CDR3 reads CASSYQVTDEQFF. CDR3 nucleotides: TGTGCCAGCAGCTACCAGGTAACGGATGAGCAGTTCTTC.

This clone has only one observation. The chain carries TRBV18 and TRBJ1-1, with 8 bases lining up with TRBD1. Germline V CDR1 and CDR2: KGHSH, LQKENI. The V and J ends lost 4 bases and 4 bases, in that order; junction bases with no gene match: 11. The CDR3 covers 16 residues. CDR3 sequence: CASSLNGQGVGTEAFF. In nucleotides, the CDR3 is TGTGCCAGCTCACTGAATGGACAGGGAGTGGGCACTGAAGCTTTCTTT.

This clone was picked up many times. The chain has TRBV7-8 and TRBJ2-7; possible D gene TRBD1, 6 bases. This CDR3 contains 13 residues. Germline V gene sequence: CDR1 SGHVS, CDR2 FQNEAQ. V lost 5 bases and J lost 5, with 13 bases in between. This chain's CDR3 is CASSQGPVHEQYF. The CDR3 DNA is TGTGCCAGCAGCCAGGGGCCGGTCCACGAGCAGTACTTC.

The chain is built from TRBV6-5 and TRBJ1-6; D is uncertain. V shed 2 bases and J shed 6 bases, with 11 bases lying between them. Looked up from germline, CDR1 is MNHEY and CDR2 is SVGAGI. This CDR3 spans 15 amino acids. The CDR3 here is CASSYRGTSNSPLHF. CDR3 coding DNA: TGTGCCAGCAGTTACCGGGGAACAAGTAATTCACCCCTCCACTTT.